These 17 T cell receptor beta chains share one sample of origin, sequenced in a study of control samples from healthy donors and cancer patients. Produced via immunoSEQ multiplex PCR; TCRdb's table is partial and in-frame only. This table holds 45,000 to 60,000 clones, 94% found once. Specimen: blood. The receptors were sampled from a man aged 30-40 years in good health.

The chain employs TRBV5-1 and TRBJ2-3, with D maybe TRBD1 (5 bases). This CDR3 has 15 residues. Trimming stripped 0 bases from V and 1 base from J, with 9 bases between. CDR1 is SGHRS and CDR2 is YFSETQ in the germline V gene. CDR3 DNA sequence: TGCGCCAGCAGCTTGGCCGGCAGGGGCACAGATACGCAGTATTTT. Protein product: CASSLAGRGTDTQYF.

The chain employs TRBV7-9 and TRBJ1-5; D is possibly TRBD1 (5 bases). The CDR3 spans 16 residues. With 3 bases removed from V and 2 bases from J, the gap between germline ends came to 14 bases. The germline gives CDR1 SEHNR, CDR2 FQNEAQ (reference sequence). The CDR3 nucleotides are TGTGCCAGCAGCTTCGGGGGGGGAGTCCGCAATCAGCCCCAGCATTTT. Amino acids: CASSFGGGVRNQPQHF.

The chain has TRBV4-1 and TRBJ2-3; TRBD2 matches at 8 bases. CDR1 and CDR2 from the germline V gene are MGHRA and YSYEKL. The CDR3 totals 17 residues. The ends lost 0 bases at V and 3 bases at J; junction bases unmatched: 8. The DNA of the CDR3 is TGCGCCAGCAGCCAAGATTCGGCGGGGGGTATTACAGATACGCAGTATTTT. Residues: CASSQDSAGGITDTQYF.

Turning to this clone: The same CDR3 is also encoded by other DNA sequences in this sample. V is TRBV6-2 or TRBV6-3 and J is TRBJ2-1, with D unclear. Per germline, CDR1 MNHEY and CDR2 SVGEGT. V lost 5 bases to trimming and J lost 1 base, with 18 bases between them. CDR3 length: 17 residues. The CDR3 sequence: CASSPGPGYGSYNEQFF. For the CDR3, the DNA is TGTGCCAGCAGTCCCGGTCCCGGATATGGGTCCTACAATGAGCAGTTCTTC.

The chain uses TRBV28 and TRBJ2-1, with TRBD2 matching 8 bases. V lost 5 bases and J lost 0; bases outside the gene matches: 3. This CDR3 spans 15 amino acids. Germline CDR1 and CDR2: MDHEN and SYDVKM. This CDR3 is CASSPGGRSYNEQFF. CDR3 nucleotides: TGTGCCAGCAGTCCGGGGGGGCGCTCCTACAATGAGCAGTTCTTC.

This chain joins TRBV27 and TRBJ2-7, with 9 bases aligning to TRBD2. The CDR3 extends over 15 amino acids. Per the germline V gene, CDR1 is MNHEY and CDR2 is SMNVEV (reference sequence). Trimming cost V 7 bases and J 2 bases; bases outside gene matches: 9. In DNA, the CDR3 is TGTGCCAGCACTCTCCGGCTAGCGGGAACCTACGAGCAGTACTTC. This codes for CASTLRLAGTYEQYF.

The chain carries TRBV9 and TRBJ2-1, with TRBD2 identical over 8 bases. The ends lost 3 bases at V and 2 bases at J; junction bases unmatched: 10. CDR1 and CDR2 from the germline V gene are SGDLS and YYNGEE. The CDR3 runs to 17 residues. The CDR3 DNA is TGTGCCAGCAGCGCCCAGCTTGTGACTAGCGCCTACAATGAGCAGTTCTTC. Encoded protein: CASSAQLVTSAYNEQFF.

This clone was observed once. J is TRBJ1-2 and V is TRBV30, with D tentatively TRBD1 (6 bases). From germline, CDR1 is GTSNPN and CDR2 SVGIG (reference sequence). This CDR3 is 16 amino acids long. V was pared by 5 bases and J by 2 bases, with 21 bases between. The CDR3 protein is CAWRLMGADRNYGYTF. In DNA, the CDR3 is TGTGCCTGGCGTCTGATGGGGGCGGACAGAAACTATGGCTACACCTTC.

This clone was picked up a small number of times. The gene calls are TRBV19 and TRBJ1-6; 8 nucleotides agree with TRBD1. The CDR3 runs 16 residues. Germline V lookup: CDR1 LNHDA, CDR2 SQIVND (reference sequence). J gave up 5 bases and V 5 bases, and 8 bases lay outside the gene matches. The CDR3 protein is CASSDRGGSNNSPLHF. The CDR3 nucleotides read TGTGCCAGTAGTGACAGGGGAGGAAGTAATAATTCACCCCTCCACTTT.

V gene TRBV7-3 combines with J gene TRBJ2-3; a weak D match, TRBD1 (6 bases). The germline V gene encodes CDR1 SGHTA and CDR2 FQGTGA. This CDR3 has 19 residues. Trimming cost V 0 bases and J 0 bases, with 19 bases left between them. CDR3 in DNA: TGTGCCAGCAGCTTAACCGGACAGTTACAGGAGTCCAGCACAGATACGCAGTATTTT. This gives the protein CASSLTGQLQESSTDTQYF.

J is TRBJ1-6 and V is TRBV3-1 (or the pseudogene TRBV3-2), with TRBD1 identical over 7 bases. This CDR3 region has 14 residues. CDR1 and CDR2 (germline): LGHDT, YNNKEL (reference sequence). V was clipped by 1 base and J by 6 bases; unmatched bases: 0. As DNA, the CDR3 is TGTGCCAGCAGCCAAGGGGACAGTAATTCACCCCTCCACTTT. Its protein product is CASSQGDSNSPLHF.

The chain's CDR3 is CAWSAGLYGYTF. CDR3 DNA sequence: TGTGCCTGGAGTGCCGGACTTTATGGCTACACCTTC. The V call is TRBV30, the J call TRBJ1-2, with D unresolved. Per the germline V gene, CDR1 is GTSNPN and CDR2 is SVGIG (reference sequence). The CDR3 is made up of 12 amino acids. V was trimmed by 1 base and J by 5 bases, leaving 8 bases between them.

The genes are TRBV21-1 and TRBJ1-2; the DNA was not used to check the table's D call, TRBD1. TRBV21-1 is annotated as a pseudogene. The CDR3 has 14 amino acids. This CDR3 is CASSGRDSPYGYTF. In DNA form, the CDR3 reads TGTGCCAGCAGCGGCCGGGACAGCCCCTATGGCTACACCTTC.

The chain uses TRBV2 and TRBJ2-7; the match to TRBD1 covers 8 bases. The CDR3 consists of 13 residues. Germline CDR1 is SNHLY and CDR2 is FYNNEI. Losses at the gene ends were 4 bases for V and 3 bases for J; bases not matched to a gene: 2. CDR3: CASSGQGFYEQYF. In DNA form, the CDR3 reads TGTGCCAGCAGTGGACAGGGGTTCTACGAGCAGTACTTC. Together with reference TRBV2 and TRBJ2-7, the CDR3 gives the full variable domain: EPEVTQTPSHQVTQMGQEVILRCVPISNHLYFYWYRQILGQKVEFLVSFYNNEISEKSEIFDDQFSVERPDGSNFTLKIRSTKLEDSAMYFCASSGQGFYEQYFGPGTRLTVT.

The genes are TRBV5-1 and TRBJ1-1; D perhaps matches TRBD1 (5 bases). Germline assignment: CDR1 SGHRS and CDR2 YFSETQ. The CDR3 spans 17 residues. Trimming pared 0 bases from V and 0 bases from J, leaving 15 bases between. The CDR3 nucleotides are TGCGCCAGCAGCTTGGAAGGTCCAGGGAGAATGAACACTGAAGCTTTCTTT. Translation: CASSLEGPGRMNTEAFF.

This chain links TRBV21-1 with TRBJ2-7; the table's D call, TRBD1, has no DNA check behind it. TRBV21-1 is reported as a pseudogene. CDR3 length equals 20 residues. CDR3: CASSKEPRDRAPPLSYEQYF. The CDR3 DNA is TGTGCCAGCAGCAAAGAACCCCGGGACAGGGCACCTCCCTTGAGTTACGAGCAGTACTTC.

The chain uses TRBV6-1 and TRBJ1-2, with no clear D. Trimming shortened V by 0 bases and J by 4 bases, and 12 bases separated the two germline ends. Germline lookup yields CDR1 MNHNS and CDR2 SASEGT. The CDR3 runs to 15 residues. CDR3: CASSEAEDGIYGYTF. CDR3 coding DNA: TGTGCCAGCAGTGAAGCAGAGGACGGAATCTATGGCTACACCTTC.